Included here is one T cell receptor beta chain sequence, with context. Its target is unknown. The CDR3 has 17 amino acids. V lost 1 base, J lost 7 bases, and 18 bases lay in between. The V gene's germline CDR1 is SGHDT and CDR2 YYEEEE. The data were taken from a study of breast tumors, draining lymph nodes, adjacent tissues. Broader study findings: Findings are consistent with lymph node origin and intratumoral expansion of most tumor T cells.

Breast cancer patients provided tissue from their axillary draining lymph nodes. One entry per CDR3 protein, called by TCRdb with MiXCR from the multiplex PCR reads. The table lists fewer than 200,000 distinct CDR3 sequences, approximately 33% of them singletons, with around 4% in the top ten. The chain combines TRBV5-6 with TRBJ1-6, with D unresolved. Input material: axillary lymph node tissue. The source of this sequence is a female donor with breast cancer. Some clones in this sample may be carry-over from other donors' samples. The CDR3 protein is CASSLLREGVRNSPLHF. CDR3 in DNA: TGTGCCAGCAGCTTGTTGCGGGAGGGTGTCCGGAATTCACCCCTCCACTTT.